This T cell receptor beta chain was captured in a study of blood T cells in healthy people across ages. Study-level points and caveats: Expanded clonotype changes were possibly confounded by unknown donor CMV status.

Through a sample-barcoded 5' primer and a J-beta primer mix, a second PCR was run for roughly 6 to 12 cycles. From the 5' RACE reads, TCRdb called clonotypes with MiXCR, one entry per CDR3 protein. The sample consists of just over 1 million distinct CDR3 sequences, under 45% of them appearing once. On this clonotype: What it binds is unknown.

Extraction yielded at least 5 micrograms of total RNA per sample. Sample: blood. The sequence was obtained from a woman aged 60-75 years in good health.

The DNA of the CDR3 is TGCAGTGCTAGAGATCGGATAGCGGGAGCAAATGAGCAGTTCTTC. Amino acid sequence: CSARDRIAGANEQFF. The chain is built from TRBV20-1 and TRBJ2-1, with 9 bases aligning to TRBD2. The V and J ends lost 0 bases and 7 bases, in that order; junction bases with no gene match: 7. This CDR3 comprises 15 residues. CDR1 and CDR2 (germline): DFQATT, SNEGSKA (reference sequence).